The 28 T cell receptor beta chains below come from one sample, sequenced in a study of blood T cell repertoires in COVID-19. The table came from immunoSEQ multiplex PCR; TCRdb's copy has only in-frame clones and leaves some out. Of roughly 30,000 clones in the sample, 93% were seen once. Sequencing was done on a sample of peripheral blood. These receptors were obtained from a human donor in a cohort sampled during active COVID-19.

The rearrangement links TRBV5-4 to TRBJ1-1; 7 nucleotides agree with TRBD1. Germline V CDR1 and CDR2: SGHNT, YYREEE (reference sequence). Germline trimming cut 1 base from V and 11 bases from J; bases unmatched to any gene: 8. There are 13 residues in the CDR3. The DNA of the CDR3 is TGTGCCAGCAGCTTGAACACAGGGGCTGGGGCTTTCTTT. It encodes CASSLNTGAGAFF.

This chain connects TRBV10-3 to TRBJ1-5; TRBD1 agrees at 10 bases. The J segment lost 5 bases and the V segment lost 6 bases, leaving 7 bases of the junction unmatched. The germline V gene encodes CDR1 ENHRY and CDR2 SYGVKD. This CDR3 contains 15 residues. The CDR3 coding sequence is TGTGCCATCAGCCCGGGACAGGGGTTACATCAGCCCCAGCATTTT. This gives the protein CAISPGQGLHQPQHF.

The J gene is TRBJ1-6, the V gene TRBV11-3; D might be TRBD1 (6 bases). In germline, CDR1 is SGHNT, CDR2 YENEEA. This CDR3 has 12 residues. V lost 5 bases, J lost 10 bases, and 9 bases lay in between. CDR3 DNA: TGTGCCAGCAGCCACAGGGACTCACCCCTCCACTTT. This encodes CASSHRDSPLHF.

The chain is built from TRBV2 and TRBJ2-1, with D possibly matching TRBD2 (5 bases). The germline gives CDR1 SNHLY, CDR2 FYNNEI. Trimming took off 4 bases at V and 6 bases at J, with 7 bases between the two ends. CDR3 length: 12 amino acids. The CDR3 bases are TGTGCCAGCAGTGTTGAGGGCAATGAGCAGTTCTTC. Translation: CASSVEGNEQFF.

The chain combines TRBV28 with TRBJ2-3, with D possibly being TRBD1 (5 bases). The germline gives CDR1 MDHEN, CDR2 SYDVKM. V was shortened by 9 bases and J by 4 bases, with 11 bases between the two germline ends. The CDR3 length is 12 residues. DNA for the CDR3: TGTGCCAGTTCAGGGTACCCAGATACGCAGTATTTT. Its protein is CASSGYPDTQYF.

This rearrangement joins TRBV7-2 to TRBJ2-2, with D perhaps matching TRBD1 (6 bases). Trimming removed 8 bases at V and 8 bases at J, with 21 bases between. The length of the CDR3 is 15 residues. Germline loops: CDR1 SGHTA, CDR2 FQGNSA. DNA for the CDR3: TGTGCCAGCGCCCAAGGGGGACCTCCCTGGGGGGAGCTGTTTTTT. It codes for CASAQGGPPWGELFF.

The rearrangement joins TRBV27 to TRBJ2-7, with D perhaps matching TRBD1 (5 bases). Looked up from germline, CDR1 is MNHEY and CDR2 is SMNVEV (reference sequence). This CDR3 spans 15 amino acids. The V end was cut by 3 bases, the J end by 0 bases, with 12 bases between. The CDR3 spells CASSFRDTISYEQYF. The CDR3 bases are TGTGCCAGCAGTTTCAGGGATACCATCTCCTACGAGCAGTACTTC.

V and J are TRBV29-1 and TRBJ2-7; perhaps TRBD1 as D (6 bases). V gave up 5 bases and J gave up 0 bases, with 11 bases separating them. The germline gives CDR1 SQVTM, CDR2 ANQGSEA. The CDR3 runs 13 residues. The CDR3 bases are TGCAGCGTTAGGGACACTAGCTCCTACGAGCAGTACTTC. Amino acids: CSVRDTSSYEQYF.

This chain uses TRBV18 with TRBJ2-5, with D possibly being TRBD1 (5 bases). Germline V gene sequence: CDR1 KGHSH, CDR2 LQKENI. V was clipped by 6 bases and J by 3 bases, with 17 bases between them. The CDR3 has 15 residues. As DNA, the CDR3 is TGTGCCAGCTCTTCCGAAACAGGTTCTAAAGAGACCCAGTACTTC. This encodes CASSSETGSKETQYF.

V gene TRBV6-5 combines with J gene TRBJ2-5; D might be TRBD1 (5 bases). This CDR3 is 13 amino acids long. V lost 6 bases, J lost 2 bases, and 10 bases lay in between. Per the germline V gene, CDR1 is MNHEY and CDR2 is SVGAGI. The CDR3 nucleotides are TGTGCCAGCAGACGGACATTACAAGAGACCCAGTACTTC. It yields the protein CASRRTLQETQYF.

The count of this clone is one. The CDR3 loop reads CASSLVTGTDTQYF. CDR3 nucleotides: TGTGCCAGCAGCTTAGTCACGGGCACAGATACGCAGTATTTT. The J gene is TRBJ2-3, the V gene TRBV7-9, with D hard to call. Germline V gene sequence: CDR1 SEHNR, CDR2 FQNEAQ (reference sequence). The V end was cut by 1 base, the J end by 1 base, with 6 bases between. The CDR3 totals 14 residues.

This sequence joins TRBV6-4 and TRBJ1-2, with D possibly matching TRBD1 (5 bases). The germline V and J ends were trimmed by 3 bases and 8 bases, with 16 bases remaining between them. CDR3 size: 14 residues. Germline loops: CDR1 MRHNA, CDR2 SNTAGT. This CDR3 is CASSETGRNRGYTF. CDR3 sequence (DNA): TGTGCCAGCAGTGAAACAGGCAGAAATCGGGGCTACACCTTC.

The chain uses TRBV12-5 and TRBJ1-1, with D tentatively TRBD1 (6 bases). The CDR3 extends over 14 amino acids. Per germline, CDR1 LGHNT and CDR2 FRNRAP. V was cut by 5 bases and J by 5 bases, with 15 bases left in between. The CDR3 loop is CASGRDTIGTEAFF. The DNA for the CDR3 is TGTGCTAGTGGTCGGGACACAATCGGAACTGAAGCTTTCTTT.

This clone was observed once. The V gene is TRBV21-1, the J gene TRBJ2-1; no DNA check was done on the table's D call, TRBD1. TRBV21-1 is reported as a pseudogene. This CDR3 is 15 amino acids long. The CDR3, as DNA: TGTGCCAGCAGCAAAAACAGTTTAGTCTACAATGAGCAGTTCTTC. This codes for CASSKNSLVYNEQFF.

The CDR3 protein is CAWSVSGGGNTIYF. Here the CDR3 DNA reads TGTGCCTGGAGTGTATCAGGGGGAGGAAACACCATATATTTT. The chain couples TRBV30 to TRBJ1-3; the match to TRBD1 covers 7 bases. CDR3 size: 14 residues. The trim removed 0 bases at V and 4 bases at J, leaving 3 bases unmatched. CDR1 GTSNPN and CDR2 SVGIG come from the germline V gene (reference sequence).

The chain employs TRBV4-1 and TRBJ2-1; D is ambiguous. The CDR3 consists of 13 residues. Per germline, CDR1 MGHRA and CDR2 YSYEKL. Trimming took 1 base from V and 8 from J, leaving 9 bases between them. CDR3 in DNA: TGCGCCAGCAGCCAAGTTGCCCGGGATGAGCAGTTCTTC. Translation: CASSQVARDEQFF.

The V call is TRBV18, the J call TRBJ2-7; D uncertain. This CDR3 comprises 14 residues. Trimming shortened V by 0 bases and J by 2 bases, and 8 bases separated the two germline ends. Per the germline V gene, CDR1 is KGHSH and CDR2 is LQKENI. This CDR3 is CASSPPARPYEQYF. CDR3 coding DNA: TGTGCCAGCTCACCACCCGCGCGGCCCTACGAGCAGTACTTC.

The chain is built from TRBV4-1 and TRBJ2-1; the match to TRBD2 covers 9 bases. CDR3 length: 16 residues. The V gene end was trimmed by 0 bases and the J gene end by 2 bases; junction bases not matched to a gene: 2. Per the germline V gene, CDR1 is MGHRA and CDR2 is YSYEKL. CDR3 sequence (DNA): TGCGCCAGCAGCCAAGAGGGCGGGGGGGCCTACAATGAGCAGTTCTTC. Its translation: CASSQEGGGAYNEQFF.

J is TRBJ1-1 and V is TRBV11-1; D perhaps matches TRBD1 (5 bases). The CDR3 runs to 14 residues. The V gene's germline CDR1 is SGHAT and CDR2 FQDESV (reference sequence). Deletions cut 0 bases from V and 1 base from J, with 6 bases between. In nucleotides, the CDR3 is TGTGCCAGCAGCTTAGCAGGGGCGAACACTGAAGCTTTCTTT. This encodes CASSLAGANTEAFF.

The V call is TRBV6-5, the J call TRBJ2-2, with 7 bases fitting TRBD2. The CDR3 has 15 amino acids. V dropped 2 bases and J dropped 4; count of bases not matched to a gene: 4. CDR1 and CDR2 (germline): MNHEY, SVGAGI. CDR3 amino acids: CASSYGGSPTGELFF. The CDR3 nucleotides read TGTGCCAGCAGTTACGGCGGGAGTCCCACCGGGGAGCTGTTTTTT.

The chain recombines TRBV7-8 with TRBJ2-2, with TRBD2 as a possible D gene (5 bases). Trimming pared 4 bases from V and 0 bases from J, leaving 9 bases between. There are 15 residues in the CDR3. In germline, CDR1 is SGHVS, CDR2 FQNEAQ. CDR3 sequence: CASSYPAANTGELFF. Written as DNA, the CDR3 is TGTGCCAGCAGCTACCCAGCGGCGAACACCGGGGAGCTGTTTTTT.

This chain links TRBV9 with TRBJ1-2; 9 bases are a match to TRBD1. There are 15 residues in the CDR3. Germline V lookup: CDR1 SGDLS, CDR2 YYNGEE. Trimming took 3 bases from V and 7 from J; bases not matched to a gene: 10. DNA of the CDR3: TGTGCCAGCAGCGCCTTGACGACAGGGGGTTTTGGCTACACCTTC. This codes for CASSALTTGGFGYTF. Looking up the rest from reference TRBV9 and TRBJ1-2 gives the full variable domain: DSGVTQTPKHLITATGQRVTLRCSPRSGDLSVYWYQQSLDQGLQFLIQYYNGEERAKGNILERFSAQQFPDLHSELNLSSLELGDSALYFCASSALTTGGFGYTFGSGTRLTVV.

This clone is a singleton in its sample. The chain links TRBV10-3 to TRBJ2-1; 10 bases are shared with TRBD2. J was trimmed by 2 bases and V by 4 bases; bases with no gene match: 11. CDR1 and CDR2 from the germline V gene are ENHRY and SYGVKD. There are 18 residues in the CDR3. CDR3 protein: CAISGSSGSTTPYNEQFF. The CDR3, as DNA: TGTGCCATCAGTGGTTCTAGCGGGAGTACAACACCCTACAATGAGCAGTTCTTC.

The chain employs TRBV30 and TRBJ2-1; no reliable D call. The CDR3 has 15 amino acids. Germline V gene lookup returns CDR1 GTSNPN and CDR2 SVGIG (reference sequence). V was cut by 0 bases and J by 7 bases, with 16 bases left in between. The chain's CDR3 is CAWSVRWALQNEQFF. CDR3 in DNA: TGTGCCTGGAGTGTAAGGTGGGCCCTCCAAAATGAGCAGTTCTTC.

The V gene is TRBV18, the J gene TRBJ2-7; D perhaps matches TRBD2 (6 bases). Germline values: CDR1 KGHSH, CDR2 LQKENI. The CDR3 length is 14 residues. V shed 2 bases and J shed 2 bases, with 10 bases lying between them. The CDR3 coding sequence is TGTGCCAGCTCACCAGGGACTGCCACCTACGAGCAGTACTTC. It is translated as CASSPGTATYEQYF.

The V call is TRBV19, the J call TRBJ2-7; TRBD1 agrees at 10 bases. The V gene's germline CDR1 is LNHDA and CDR2 SQIVND (reference sequence). V lost 5 bases, J lost 2 bases, and 9 bases stayed unmatched. The CDR3 consists of 16 residues. DNA for the CDR3: TGTGCCAGTAGTCCTCAGACAGGGGGCGTCGCCTACGAGCAGTACTTC. It translates to CASSPQTGGVAYEQYF.

In DNA, the CDR3 is TGTGCCAGCAGCGAGGGGGCTCCTGGAAACACCATATATTTT. Residues: CASSEGAPGNTIYF. The rearrangement joins TRBV7-6 to TRBJ1-3; 7 bases agree with TRBD1. Germline V gene sequence: CDR1 SGHVS, CDR2 FNYEAQ. This CDR3 region has 14 residues. The ends lost 5 bases at V and 2 bases at J; junction bases unmatched: 3.

CDR3 coding DNA: TGTGCCACCAGCAGGGTACGGCTAGCGGGGGGCCTCTCCTACAATGAGCAGTTCTTC. It yields the protein CATSRVRLAGGLSYNEQFF. V gene TRBV15 combines with J gene TRBJ2-1; 11 bases map to TRBD2. The junction had 10 bases not matched to a gene; V was cut back by 3 bases and J by 0 bases. This CDR3 has 19 amino acids. Germline lookup yields CDR1 LNHNV and CDR2 YYDKDF (reference sequence).